This T cell receptor beta chain stems from a study of blood T cells in healthy people across ages. At least 7 million PBMCs were isolated per sample. Alongside a J-beta primer mix, a sample-barcoded 5' primer served in a second PCR lasting about 7 to 11 cycles. Each CDR3 protein is one row after TCRdb ran MiXCR on the 5' RACE reads. The sample holds some 900,000 distinct CDR3 sequences, 29% seen once. CDR3 length equals 17 residues. Germline values: CDR1 LGHDT, CDR2 YNNKEL (reference sequence). V gave up 3 bases and J gave up 5 bases; unmatched junction bases: 8. General study points: Long-lived donors exceeded aged donors in naive CD4+ cells and diversity. Observed TCR beta diversity per million T cells went down as age went up. This fall followed a roughly linear course with age.

Regarding this clonotype: Its antigen is not known.

Sequenced material: blood. The chain is built from TRBV3-1 and TRBJ2-4; TRBD2 matches at 12 bases. This sequence originates from a woman aged 80 or over in good health. The CDR3 loop is CASSHRGLAGRQNIQYF. The CDR3 DNA reads TGTGCCAGCAGCCACAGAGGACTAGCGGGGAGACAAAACATTCAGTACTTC.